This T cell receptor (beta chain) comes out of a study of T cell responses to AZD1222 COVID-19 vaccine. Study results and limitations: Within unmutated variant regions lay the reported targets of nearly half of spike-specific TCRs.

TCRdb's copy holds only in-frame clones and misses some; the assay was immunoSEQ multiplex PCR. The profile shows approximately 13,000 clones, about 80% of them singletons. Pooled together were second doses at about 4 or about 12 weeks. Points on this clone: Its antigen remains unidentified.

The germline V gene encodes CDR1 MNHNS and CDR2 SASEGT. The CDR3 is made up of 16 amino acids. The junction had 6 bases not matched to a gene; V was cut back by 4 bases and J by 2 bases. The source of this sequence is an adult who received the AZD1222 COVID-19 vaccine. This chain links TRBV6-1 with TRBJ2-7, with 12 bases identical to TRBD2. This specimen was peripheral blood, taken 28 days after the second AZD1222 dose. The CDR3 DNA follows: TGTGCCAGCAGTGGCATCGGACTAGCGGGGACCTACGAGCAGTACTTC. It specifies CASSGIGLAGTYEQYF.